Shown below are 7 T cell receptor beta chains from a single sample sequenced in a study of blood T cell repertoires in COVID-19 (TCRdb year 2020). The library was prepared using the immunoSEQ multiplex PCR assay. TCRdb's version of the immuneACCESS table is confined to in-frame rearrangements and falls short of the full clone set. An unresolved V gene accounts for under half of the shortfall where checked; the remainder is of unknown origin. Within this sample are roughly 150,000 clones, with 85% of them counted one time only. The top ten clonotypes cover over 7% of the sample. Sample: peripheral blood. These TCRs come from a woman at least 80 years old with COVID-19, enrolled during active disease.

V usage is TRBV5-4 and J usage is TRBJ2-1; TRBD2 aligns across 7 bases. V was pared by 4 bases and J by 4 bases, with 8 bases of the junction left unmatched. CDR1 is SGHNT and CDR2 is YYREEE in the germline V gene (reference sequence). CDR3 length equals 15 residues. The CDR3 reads CASSRPGGGYNEQFF. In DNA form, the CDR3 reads TGTGCCAGCAGCCGACCGGGGGGAGGGTACAATGAGCAGTTCTTC.

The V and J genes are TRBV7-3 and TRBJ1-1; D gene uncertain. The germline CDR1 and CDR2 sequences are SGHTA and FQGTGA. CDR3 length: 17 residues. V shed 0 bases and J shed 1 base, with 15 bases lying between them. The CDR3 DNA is TGTGCCAGCAGCTTAACCTTCGGCAGACTTCAGAACACTGAAGCTTTCTTT. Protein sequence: CASSLTFGRLQNTEAFF.

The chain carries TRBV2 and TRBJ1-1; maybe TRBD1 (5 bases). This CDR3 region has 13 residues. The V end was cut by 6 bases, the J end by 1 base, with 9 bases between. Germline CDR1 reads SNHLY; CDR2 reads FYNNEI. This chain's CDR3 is CASSRQGNTEAFF. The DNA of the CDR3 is TGTGCCAGCAGCCGCCAGGGGAACACTGAAGCTTTCTTT.

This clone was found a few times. The CDR3 region has the DNA TGTGCCAGCTCACCACAGGGGGCTTGGACCGGGGAGCTGTTTTTT. This sequence encodes CASSPQGAWTGELFF. The V and J genes are TRBV18 and TRBJ2-2, with 7 positions matching TRBD1. This CDR3 has 15 amino acids. V shed 1 base, J shed 5 bases, and the junction held 4 bases outside the gene matches. The germline V gene has CDR1 KGHSH and CDR2 LQKENI.

In DNA form, the CDR3 reads TGTGCCACCAGTGACCACCGGGCAGACAGCACACGTGGTAGCACTGAAGCTTTCTTT. Protein sequence: CATSDHRADSTRGSTEAFF. This sequence joins TRBV24-1 and TRBJ1-1, with D possibly being TRBD1 (5 bases). The V end lost 4 bases, the J end lost 4 bases, and 27 bases lay between the germline ends. The CDR3 contains 19 residues. Germline CDR1 is KGHDR and CDR2 is SFDVKD.

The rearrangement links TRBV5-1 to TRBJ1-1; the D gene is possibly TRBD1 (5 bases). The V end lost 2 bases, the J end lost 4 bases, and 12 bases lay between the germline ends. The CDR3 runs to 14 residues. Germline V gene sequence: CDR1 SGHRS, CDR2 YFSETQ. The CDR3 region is CASSLQTGPTEAFF. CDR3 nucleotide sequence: TGCGCCAGCAGCTTACAAACAGGTCCCACTGAAGCTTTCTTT.

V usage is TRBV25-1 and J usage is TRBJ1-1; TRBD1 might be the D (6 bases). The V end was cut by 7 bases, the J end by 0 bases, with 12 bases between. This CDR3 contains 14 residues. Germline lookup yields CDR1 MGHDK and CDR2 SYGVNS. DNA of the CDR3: TGTGCCAGCACCCCTGGGACATTGAACACTGAAGCTTTCTTT. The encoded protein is CASTPGTLNTEAFF.